These T cell receptor beta chains were read from a single sample in a study of control samples from healthy donors and cancer patients. Libraries were prepared by immunoSEQ multiplex PCR; TCRdb keeps only in-frame clonotypes and omits some of them. The table records around 100,000 clones, around nine tenths of them present only once. Sequenced sample: blood. The source of these receptors is a woman aged 18-29 years in good health. CDR3s include the opening cysteine and the closing phenylalanine or tryptophan.

v_call,cdr3_length,cdr3_aa
TRBV5-1,12,CASSLTGGNAFF
TRBV7-2,16,CASSLFIRGNNSPLHF
TRBV7-2,18,CASSLGSLAGGLTDTQYF
TRBV21-1,16,CASEGPSRGSGNTIYF
TRBV11-2,15,CASSPSGGGNEKLFF
TRBV29-1,13,CSAGQGPSYEQYF
TRBV7-9,13,CASSQGQGNEQFF
TRBV19,14,CASSPGAGNSPLHF
TRBV7-8,14,CASSSFTGSDEQYF
TRBV7-9,15,CASSSSGYSNYGYTF
TRBV24-1,16,CATAARSRQGVDEQFF
TRBV20-1,11,CSVRTNTEAFF
TRBV2,16,CASSGAGAMSTDTQYF
TRBV6-6,14,CASRQQATNYGYTF
TRBV3-1/TRBV3-2,14,CASSRTGVETEAFF
TRBV2,11,CASSENEKLFF
TRBV9,20,CASSARTGGETAKGPDTQYF
TRBV7-9,14,CASSPVGTGHGYTF
TRBV12-3/TRBV12-4,13,CASSTQGNQPQHF
TRBV6-4,13,CASSTGHGNEQFF
TRBV6-6,11,CASSYSQPAFF
TRBV11-2,14,CASSLLLVGNTIYF
TRBV5-4,15,CASSPGGQLQETQYF
TRBV6-6,14,CASSYSGQGYGYTF
TRBV9,15,CASSVATGPGNTIYF
TRBV27,15,CASRAIGQGNYGYTF
TRBV5-6,17,CASSIPWGFPPSYEQYF
TRBV2,14,CASSRTSGVYEQYF
TRBV14,13,CASSQGQTYEQYF
TRBV4-1,16,CASSQELSGDSDTQYF
TRBV12-3/TRBV12-4,13,CASPGQYNSPLHF
TRBV5-1,18,CASSLALTPPLNTGELFF
TRBV12-5,15,CASAGGGRRTYGYTF
TRBV3-1/TRBV3-2,14,CASSPSAGRNTIYF
TRBV6-1,17,CASSAREAASVDTEAFF
TRBV5-8,14,CASSLGPGIYGYTF
TRBV9,14,CASSFRDGPYEQYF
TRBV19,13,CASWDFVGNEQFF
TRBV19,13,CASTSPDTGELFF
TRBV9,13,CASSPQFSGELFF
TRBV29-1,11,CSVGGQSEAFF
TRBV25-1,14,CASSPFRDSDGYTF
TRBV9,14,CASSVGGSNTEAFF
TRBV5-4,17,CASSFPLSTKSGETQYF
TRBV20-1,11,CSARGLNEQFF
TRBV5-5,15,CASSWDPQGNEKLFF
TRBV5-1,13,CASSWTDSRPLIF
TRBV12-3/TRBV12-4,11,CATKMRGEQFF
TRBV7-3,13,CASSLMSWGEQFF
TRBV5-6,15,CASSSEWGAGYGYTF
TRBV2,13,CASNEGLFYGYTF
TRBV6-5,12,CASSYGGYGYTF
TRBV24-1,14,CATSGARGTDTQYF
TRBV2,16,CASGNRQGAGKNIQYF
TRBV9,18,CASGVDMGRDYNTGELFF
TRBV13,15,CASSLGSGENTEAFF
TRBV3-1/TRBV3-2,11,CASSQADEQFF
TRBV20-1,13,CSASRGVTYEQYF
TRBV6-5,15,CATWDRDSGANVLTF
TRBV19,14,CASSITERGETQYF